Described below is a single TCR beta chain sequence and its context. This sample is part of a study of blood T cell repertoires in COVID-19. TCRdb's copy holds only in-frame clones and misses some; the assay was immunoSEQ multiplex PCR. The sample comprises roughly 240,000 clones, 70% to 90% of which are singletons, and 9.1% rests with the top ten. Germline V gene data show CDR1 as SGDLS and CDR2 as YYNGEE. This CDR3 is built from 20 residues. The junction had 15 bases not matched to a gene; V was cut back by 4 bases and J by 0 bases. Individuals aged roughly 18 to 100 years were recruited from about two dozen US areas. Participants had their cohort set by participant-reported clinical history.

The sequencing input was PBMCs or T cells enriched from blood (not recorded which). The genes are TRBV9 and TRBJ1-4; 10 nucleotides line up with TRBD1. The clonotype was recovered from a woman aged 45-59 years with acute COVID-19. CDR3 DNA: TGTGCCAGCAGCCTTGGAGGGGACAGGGGCCATCGAGCAACTAATGAAAAACTGTTTTTT. As protein: CASSLGGDRGHRATNEKLFF.